This passage covers 19 T cell receptor beta chains from one sample sequenced in a study of beta chain features in type 1 diabetes. For these TCRs, the target antigens are not known. Findings and limits, study-wide: Moderate yet significant TCRB CDR3 shortening was seen in Type 1 diabetes patients in all four CD4+ subsets.

What was sequenced were expressed TCRB transcripts, since all of the isolated RNA had been reverse transcribed. Profiling relied on immunoSEQ multiplex PCR, and the TCRdb table lists in-frame clones only, not all of them. The sample lists about 700,000 clones; 13% were seen once. The sample comprised naive CD4+ T cells from blood. These receptors were collected from a man aged 18-30 years with type 1 diabetes.

The genes are TRBV6-4 and TRBJ2-2; a weak D match, TRBD1 (5 bases). V was clipped by 6 bases and J by 0 bases, with 8 bases between them. The CDR3 has 14 residues. From germline, CDR1 is MRHNA and CDR2 SNTAGT. CDR3: CASSQDTNTGELFF. CDR3 bases: TGTGCCAGCAGCCAGGACACGAACACCGGGGAGCTGTTTTTT.

The V call is TRBV19, the J call TRBJ1-1, with a weak D call TRBD1 (6 bases). Germline values: CDR1 LNHDA, CDR2 SQIVND (reference sequence). V was trimmed by 5 bases and J by 1 base, leaving 11 bases between them. The CDR3 has 14 residues. The chain's CDR3 is CASSVDRPNTEAFF. In DNA, the CDR3 is TGTGCCAGTAGTGTGGACAGACCGAACACTGAAGCTTTCTTT.

The table lists this clone with a few counts. The rearrangement joins TRBV19 to TRBJ1-1; D possibly corresponds to TRBD1 (6 bases). The CDR3 length is 14 residues. The V and J ends lost 5 bases and 3 bases respectively, with 13 bases between them. CDR1 LNHDA and CDR2 SQIVND come from the germline V gene (reference sequence). The CDR3 DNA reads TGTGCCAGTAGTCTGTCAGGGGAGGACACTGAAGCTTTCTTT. Its protein product is CASSLSGEDTEAFF. Drawing the rest from reference TRBV19 and TRBJ1-1, the complete variable domain is DGGITQSPKYLFRKEGQNVTLSCEQNLNHDAMYWYRQDPGQGLRLIYYSQIVNDFQKGDIAEGYSVSREKKESFPLTVTSAQKNPTAFYLCASSLSGEDTEAFFGQGTRLTVV.

This clone was observed a handful of times. The V gene is TRBV2, the J gene TRBJ1-6, with 11 bases fitting TRBD1. CDR3 length equals 13 residues. V lost 8 bases to trimming and J lost 6 bases; unmatched junction nucleotides: 0. CDR1 is SNHLY, CDR2 FYNNEI, per germline. CDR3 in DNA: TGTGCCAGCGGGACAGGGGGTAATTCACCCCTCCACTTT. Amino acids: CASGTGGNSPLHF.

This clone was detected a few times. The rearrangement joins TRBV2 to TRBJ2-7; D ambiguous. CDR3 length: 15 residues. Trimming removed 5 bases from V and 2 bases from J, with 16 bases in between. Germline V gene data show CDR1 as SNHLY and CDR2 as FYNNEI. The CDR3 DNA is TGTGCCAGCAGTCCCATTGGGCCCAACCCCTACGAGCAGTACTTC. Translation: CASSPIGPNPYEQYF.

The chain links TRBV5-6 to TRBJ1-1; D remains ambiguous. Germline V gives CDR1 SGHDT, CDR2 YYEEEE. The CDR3 is 13 amino acids. V was clipped by 4 bases and J by 4 bases, with 11 bases between them. The CDR3 region is CASSREEGTEAFF. The CDR3 DNA reads as TGTGCCAGCAGCCGCGAAGAGGGCACTGAAGCTTTCTTT.

This clone came up a few times. The chain has TRBV19 and TRBJ2-1; 7 bases map to TRBD2. The length of the CDR3 is 16 residues. Germline trimming cut 6 bases from V and 0 bases from J; bases unmatched to any gene: 8. Per germline, CDR1 LNHDA and CDR2 SQIVND (reference sequence). The CDR3 DNA reads TGTGCCAGTAGCCCCGGGGGGTTCTACTCCTACAATGAGCAGTTCTTC. Its protein is CASSPGGFYSYNEQFF.

The CDR3 reads CAWSVLSLGGETQYF. The CDR3 DNA sequence: TGTGCCTGGAGTGTACTTAGCTTGGGTGGGGAGACCCAGTACTTC. This chain joins TRBV30 and TRBJ2-5, with D unclear. The CDR3 extends over 15 amino acids. V was trimmed by 0 bases and J by 5 bases, leaving 16 bases between them. Germline values: CDR1 GTSNPN, CDR2 SVGIG (reference sequence).

V and J are TRBV28 and TRBJ2-4; possible D gene TRBD2, 5 bases. The CDR3 covers 13 residues. Germline-derived CDR1 and CDR2 are MDHEN and SYDVKM. Trimming took 3 bases from V and 5 from J, leaving 8 bases between them. In DNA form, the CDR3 reads TGTGCCAGCAGTTTCGGGGTGCAAAACATTCAGTACTTC. This translates into CASSFGVQNIQYF.

This clone came up a few times. The chain recombines TRBV30 with TRBJ2-5; D is undetermined. Germline assignment: CDR1 GTSNPN and CDR2 SVGIG (reference sequence). CDR3 size: 12 residues. Trimming stripped 3 bases from V and 5 bases from J, with 10 bases between. CDR3 nucleotide sequence: TGTGCCTGGAGCAAAGGCGTGGAGACCCAGTACTTC. It specifies CAWSKGVETQYF. The variable domain in full, completed from reference TRBV30 and TRBJ2-5, reads SQTIHQWPATLVQPVGSPLSLECTVEGTSNPNLYWYRQAAGRGLQLLFYSVGIGQISSEVPQNLSASRPQDRQFILSSKKLLLSDSGFYLCAWSKGVETQYFGPGTRLLVL.

This clone has a handful of counts. Other DNA sequences within the sample encode an identical CDR3. The chain is built from TRBV9 and TRBJ1-1; D is unclear. The V and J ends lost 0 bases and 1 base respectively, with 4 bases between them. The CDR3 contains 13 residues. Germline V gene lookup returns CDR1 SGDLS and CDR2 YYNGEE. The CDR3 nucleotides are TGTGCCAGCAGCGTAGATGGGAACACTGAAGCTTTCTTT. Its protein is CASSVDGNTEAFF.

V and J are TRBV10-3 and TRBJ1-6, with 7 bases matching TRBD1. CDR1 and CDR2 from the germline V gene are ENHRY and SYGVKD. The CDR3 loop spans 14 amino acids. With V trimmed by 7 bases and J by 7 bases, 7 bases remained unmatched. CDR3 nucleotide sequence: TGTGCCATCAACCAAGACAGGGTGAATTCACCCCTCCACTTT. Its translation: CAINQDRVNSPLHF.

In its sample, this clone was seen a few times. In nucleotides, the CDR3 is TGTGCCATCAGTGAGTCGACAGTGGATACGCAGTATTTT. Protein product: CAISESTVDTQYF. The rearrangement links TRBV10-3 to TRBJ2-3, with a weak D call TRBD1 (5 bases). The length of the CDR3 is 13 residues. Trimming cost V 0 bases and J 6 bases, with 7 bases left between them. Per the germline V gene, CDR1 is ENHRY and CDR2 is SYGVKD.

The chain combines TRBV27 with TRBJ2-3; 7 nucleotides agree with TRBD2. Per the germline V gene, CDR1 is MNHEY and CDR2 is SMNVEV (reference sequence). The CDR3 covers 14 residues. V lost 6 bases to trimming and J lost 3 bases; unmatched junction nucleotides: 6. In DNA form, the CDR3 reads TGTGCCAGCAGGGATCGGGGGGATACAGATACGCAGTATTTT. As protein: CASRDRGDTDTQYF.

This clone was recorded a few times. The rearrangement joins TRBV7-9 to TRBJ1-2; no firm D call. Germline V CDR1 and CDR2: SEHNR, FQNEAQ (reference sequence). This CDR3 spans 17 amino acids. V was clipped by 0 bases and J by 0 bases, with 14 bases between them. CDR3 coding DNA: TGTGCCAGCAGCTTAGCCATTTTGGGCGGCTCTAACTATGGCTACACCTTC. Translation gives CASSLAILGGSNYGYTF.

In its sample, this clone was seen a few times. Other nucleotide sequences from this sample produce the same CDR3. The rearrangement links TRBV4-2 to TRBJ2-7; D remains unclear. The CDR3 is made up of 13 amino acids. V was shortened by 0 bases and J by 4 bases, with 7 bases between the two germline ends. Germline values: CDR1 LGHNA, CDR2 YNFKEQ. The CDR3 region has the DNA TGTGCCAGCAGCCAAGACCCCAGGTACGAGCAGTACTTC. It is translated as CASSQDPRYEQYF.

This clone has only a few counts. The chain carries TRBV19 and TRBJ2-6; no reliable D call. Germline CDR1 LNHDA, CDR2 SQIVND (reference sequence). Trimming left V 7 bases short and J 3 bases short, with 7 bases between. This CDR3 is built from 13 residues. CDR3 nucleotides: TGTGCCAGTATGATTGGTGGGGCCAACGTCCTGACTTTC. Its translation is CASMIGGANVLTF.

The chain joins TRBV5-1 to TRBJ2-7; TRBD2 is a possible D gene (6 bases). V shed 0 bases and J shed 4 bases, with 11 bases lying between them. This CDR3 has 14 amino acids. Germline lookup yields CDR1 SGHRS and CDR2 YFSETQ. CDR3 region: CASSLAPEGYEQYF. The CDR3 DNA sequence: TGCGCCAGCAGCTTGGCGCCGGAGGGGTACGAGCAGTACTTC.

This clone was seen a few times. The gene calls are TRBV5-6 and TRBJ1-2; D gene uncertain. Per germline, CDR1 SGHDT and CDR2 YYEEEE. This CDR3 region has 13 residues. Between the trimmed V and J ends, which lost 0 bases and 4 bases, there was a span of 7 bases. The DNA for the CDR3 is TGTGCCAGCAGCTTGGAGGGAACCTATGGCTACACCTTC. This encodes CASSLEGTYGYTF.